Below, 26 T cell receptor beta chains from the same sample are listed, as sequenced in a study of STAT5B mutations in CD4+ large granular lymphocyte leukemia. The method was immunoSEQ multiplex PCR; TCRdb's version includes in-frame clones alone and lacks a portion of them. In the table there are 30,000 to 40,000 clones, over 65% of which are singletons. The sequencing sample was made of CD4+ T cells from blood buffy coats. The receptors shown here come from a human donor in good health.

There are a few counts of this clone. This chain joins TRBV11-1 and TRBJ2-3; tentative D call: TRBD2 (5 bases). This CDR3 comprises 14 residues. Trimming left V 6 bases short and J 1 base short, with 11 bases between. Germline loops: CDR1 SGHAT, CDR2 FQDESV (reference sequence). CDR3 sequence (DNA): TGTGCCAGCAGTGGCCGGGGAGGCACAGATACGCAGTATTTT. This encodes CASSGRGGTDTQYF. Combining the CDR3 with reference TRBV11-1 and TRBJ2-3 gives the whole variable domain EAEVAQSPRYKITEKSQAVAFWCDPISGHATLYWYRQILGQGPELLVQFQDESVVDDSQLPKDRFSAERLKGVDSTLKIQPAELGDSAMYLCASSGRGGTDTQYFGPGTRLTVL.

DNA for the CDR3: TGTGCCAGCACGCTCCGGACACATGAACCCTACGAGCAGTACTTC. Residues: CASTLRTHEPYEQYF. This chain connects TRBV7-9 to TRBJ2-7, with a tentative D call TRBD1 (5 bases). V gave up 7 bases and J gave up 2 bases, with 18 bases separating them. The CDR3 is 15 amino acids. Per germline, CDR1 SEHNR and CDR2 FQNEAQ (reference sequence).

In this sample, this clone turned up once. This chain connects TRBV21-1 to TRBJ2-7. TRBV21-1 is marked as a pseudogene. CDR3 size: 19 residues. DNA for the CDR3: TGTGCCAGCAGCGCCCGGGAGGGACAGGTCTATCGCACCCGCTACGAGCAGTACTTC. Translation gives CASSAREGQVYRTRYEQYF.

The V call is TRBV7-2, the J call TRBJ2-5; D is perhaps TRBD2 (5 bases). Germline CDR1 and CDR2: SGHTA and FQGNSA. The CDR3 has 15 residues. With 1 base removed from V and 5 bases from J, the gap between germline ends came to 14 bases. The CDR3 protein is CASSLGLARRETQYF. The CDR3 coding sequence is TGTGCCAGCAGCTTAGGTTTAGCTAGGAGGGAGACCCAGTACTTC.

CDR3 protein: CASKSVRGYGYTF. For the CDR3, the DNA is TGTGCCAGCAAATCTGTAAGGGGCTATGGCTACACCTTC. The chain couples TRBV21-1 to TRBJ1-2; the D call in the table, TRBD1, was not verified against the DNA. TRBV21-1 is a recognized pseudogene. The length of the CDR3 is 13 residues.

This clone was counted between two and nine times. The genes are TRBV2 and TRBJ1-2; weak D call: TRBD1 (6 bases). Germline V gene sequence: CDR1 SNHLY, CDR2 FYNNEI. CDR3 length: 14 amino acids. V lost 0 bases and J 8 bases, leaving 13 bases between the germline ends. CDR3 bases: TGTGCCAGCAGTGAAGCTCTGGGGGCGGGCGGCTACACCTTC. It codes for CASSEALGAGGYTF.

The rearrangement links TRBV6-6 to TRBJ1-5; no definite D call. This CDR3 is built from 13 residues. Germline lookup yields CDR1 MNHNY and CDR2 SVGAGI (reference sequence). V lost 4 bases and J lost 6, with 10 bases in between. This CDR3 reads CASSWGEGQPQHF. The CDR3 DNA follows: TGTGCCAGCAGTTGGGGTGAGGGTCAGCCCCAGCATTTT.

The sample holds one count of this clone. This rearrangement joins TRBV4-3 to TRBJ1-4, with D perhaps TRBD1 (5 bases). This CDR3 has 15 residues. The germline CDR1 and CDR2 sequences are LGHNA and YSLEER. Trimming cost V 1 base and J 7 bases, with 13 bases left between them. CDR3 residues: CASSQVRQGGEKLFF. CDR3 DNA: TGCGCCAGCAGCCAAGTACGGCAGGGTGGTGAAAAACTGTTTTTT.

The chain employs TRBV7-2 and TRBJ2-5; 8 positions agree with TRBD2. V shed 5 bases and J 4 bases; nucleotides not matched to a gene: 9. CDR1 and CDR2 from the germline V gene are SGHTA and FQGNSA. CDR3 size: 15 residues. CDR3 protein: CASSPGGALRETQYF. The CDR3 DNA follows: TGTGCCAGCAGCCCCGGGGGGGCCCTTCGAGAGACCCAGTACTTC.

The chain carries TRBV5-6 and TRBJ2-2; tentatively, D is TRBD2 (7 bases). V lost 5 bases and J 2 bases, leaving 19 bases between the germline ends. Per germline, CDR1 SGHDT and CDR2 YYEEEE. CDR3 length: 17 residues. CDR3 sequence: CASSSWGGALNTGELFF. The CDR3 DNA reads as TGTGCCAGCAGTTCGTGGGGGGGGGCCCTAAACACCGGGGAGCTGTTTTTT.

The CDR3 bases are TGTGCCAGCGGTTCCGCTGTGGGTTACGAGCAGTACTTC. Translating gives CASGSAVGYEQYF. This chain links TRBV7-2 with TRBJ2-7; D unclear. Germline lookup yields CDR1 SGHTA and CDR2 FQGNSA. The CDR3 sequence is 13 residues long. V was clipped by 8 bases and J by 4 bases, with 15 bases between them.

The J gene is TRBJ2-2, the V gene TRBV7-2; D is undetermined. The V gene's germline CDR1 is SGHTA and CDR2 FQGNSA. Trimming took 5 bases from V and 6 from J, leaving 10 bases between them. The CDR3 consists of 13 residues. This CDR3 is CASSLTRPGELFF. Here the CDR3 DNA reads TGTGCCAGCAGCCTGACCCGCCCCGGGGAGCTGTTTTTT.

V and J are TRBV9 and TRBJ1-1; D might be TRBD1 (5 bases). This CDR3 is 15 amino acids long. Germline V gene sequence: CDR1 SGDLS, CDR2 YYNGEE. Trimming took off 0 bases at V and 3 bases at J, with 12 bases between the two ends. CDR3 residues: CASSVASDSYTEAFF. CDR3 DNA: TGTGCCAGCAGCGTAGCTTCCGACAGCTACACTGAAGCTTTCTTT.

V is TRBV14 and J is TRBJ2-7; D gene ambiguous. From germline, CDR1 is SGHDN and CDR2 FVKESK. The V and J ends lost 4 bases and 6 bases respectively, with 16 bases between them. The CDR3 runs 14 residues. The CDR3 DNA sequence: TGTGCCAGCAGCCCAACCGGGTCCAGTGGCGAGCAGTACTTC. This codes for CASSPTGSSGEQYF.

The rearrangement uses TRBV4-1 and TRBJ2-2; tentative D call: TRBD1 (6 bases). The germline CDR1 and CDR2 sequences are MGHRA and YSYEKL. The CDR3 runs 14 residues. V was cut by 1 base and J by 7 bases, with 10 bases left in between. This CDR3 is CASSQAGDHGELFF. In DNA form, the CDR3 reads TGCGCCAGCAGCCAAGCAGGGGATCACGGGGAGCTGTTTTTT.

V and J are TRBV5-1 and TRBJ1-4, with 9 bases aligning to TRBD1. This CDR3 is built from 15 residues. J was trimmed by 7 bases and V by 6 bases; bases with no gene match: 10. CDR1 is SGHRS and CDR2 is YFSETQ in the germline V gene. The CDR3 loop is CASNPGGTGTEKLFF. CDR3 nucleotides: TGCGCCAGCAACCCAGGTGGGACAGGGACTGAAAAACTGTTTTTT. The entire variable domain, with the rest obtained from reference TRBV5-1 and TRBJ1-4, is as follows: KAGVTQTPRYLIKTRGQQVTLSCSPISGHRSVSWYQQTPGQGLQFLFEYFSETQRNKGNFPGRFSGRQFSNSRSEMNVSTLELGDSALYLCASNPGGTGTEKLFFGSGTQLSVL.

The V and J genes are TRBV11-3 and TRBJ2-3, with D possibly TRBD2 on 6 matching bases. The V and J ends lost 5 bases and 3 bases respectively, with 6 bases between them. Germline loops: CDR1 SGHNT, CDR2 YENEEA. The CDR3 has 12 residues. CDR3 sequence (DNA): TGTGCCAGCAGCGGGACTACAGATACGCAGTATTTT. This sequence encodes CASSGTTDTQYF.

The V gene is TRBV28, the J gene TRBJ2-4; 16 bases are a match to TRBD2. The germline V gene encodes CDR1 MDHEN and CDR2 SYDVKM. The J segment lost 3 bases and the V segment lost 5 bases, leaving 7 bases of the junction unmatched. The CDR3 contains 18 residues. CDR3 DNA: TGTGCCAGCAGTAAAATGGGACTAGCGGGGGGGTACAAAAACATTCAGTACTTC. Translated, it gives CASSKMGLAGGYKNIQYF.

This chain links TRBV6-6 with TRBJ1-1; D remains ambiguous. Trimming stripped 5 bases from V and 0 bases from J, with 4 bases between. Looked up from germline, CDR1 is MNHNY and CDR2 is SVGAGI (reference sequence). CDR3 length: 12 residues. The CDR3 region has the DNA TGTGCCAGCAGTAGATTGAACACTGAAGCTTTCTTT. Amino acids: CASSRLNTEAFF.

The chain uses TRBV5-1 and TRBJ1-3; D is unclear. The CDR3 contains 16 residues. The V gene's germline CDR1 is SGHRS and CDR2 YFSETQ. With 0 bases removed from V and 1 base from J, the gap between germline ends came to 11 bases. The CDR3 loop is CASSLDPPTSGNTIYF. The CDR3 DNA reads TGCGCCAGCAGCTTGGACCCTCCGACGTCTGGAAACACCATATATTTT.

This clone appeared once. The rearrangement uses TRBV7-2 and TRBJ2-5; D unclear. CDR3 length: 13 residues. CDR1 and CDR2 from the germline V gene are SGHTA and FQGNSA. The V and J ends lost 4 bases and 9 bases respectively, with 15 bases between them. CDR3: CASSSLKVEPQYF. In nucleotides, the CDR3 is TGTGCCAGCAGCTCCCTCAAAGTGGAACCCCAGTACTTC.

This clone has more than one count but fewer than ten. CDR3 loop: CASSQSPTEAFF. CDR3 nucleotides: TGTGCCAGCAGTCAGTCTCCGACTGAAGCTTTCTTT. The rearrangement links TRBV27 to TRBJ1-1; D unresolved. Germline V lookup: CDR1 MNHEY, CDR2 SMNVEV (reference sequence). CDR3 size: 12 residues. V dropped 5 bases and J dropped 5 bases, with 9 bases sitting between them.

The V gene is TRBV19, the J gene TRBJ2-2; TRBD1 matches at 7 bases. The CDR3 is 15 amino acids. V trimming: 11 bases; J trimming: 6 bases; junction bases outside the gene matches: 15. CDR1 and CDR2 from the germline V gene are LNHDA and SQIVND (reference sequence). The CDR3 protein is CAPSLTGWPPGELFF. The CDR3 coding sequence is TGTGCCCCCAGTCTGACAGGGTGGCCCCCCGGGGAGCTGTTTTTT.

The CDR3 DNA follows: TGTGCCAGCAGCTCTGGGGACAGACTTGAAAAACTGTTTTTT. Translation: CASSSGDRLEKLFF. The rearrangement uses TRBV7-2 and TRBJ1-4, with 7 bases identical to TRBD1. This CDR3 has 14 amino acids. Germline CDR1 and CDR2: SGHTA and FQGNSA. After removal of 4 bases from V and 7 bases from J, the junction contained 6 bases not matched to a gene.

The gene calls are TRBV9 and TRBJ1-6; D remains unclear. Looked up from germline, CDR1 is SGDLS and CDR2 is YYNGEE. CDR3 length: 12 residues. V lost 0 bases and J 12 bases, leaving 7 bases between the germline ends. CDR3 sequence reads: CASSVVGGPLHF. CDR3 nucleotides: TGTGCCAGCAGCGTAGTAGGAGGACCCCTCCACTTT.

This sequence joins TRBV28 and TRBJ1-2, with D hard to call. The CDR3 is 12 residues long. The V end was cut by 11 bases, the J end by 5 bases, with 15 bases between. Per the germline V gene, CDR1 is MDHEN and CDR2 is SYDVKM. CDR3 amino acids: CAHGSDPYGYTF. The CDR3 nucleotides are TGTGCCCACGGCAGCGACCCTTATGGCTACACCTTC.